Reported below is one T cell receptor (beta chain). This sample is drawn from a study of shared clonotypes between healthy human individuals. Study-wide context: CD4 naive and CD4 memory each took three plates per donor, while CD8 naive took two and CD8 memory one.

This CDR3 has 13 amino acids. The junction had 4 bases not matched to a gene; V was cut back by 0 bases and J by 10 bases. In germline, CDR1 is MNHEY, CDR2 SMNVEV (reference sequence). Clones were read by immunoSEQ multiplex PCR, and TCRdb kept only the in-frame ones, dropping some. Among 2 million to 2.5 million clones listed, 85% to 95% were seen once. This clonotype was obtained from a man younger than 30 in good health. The V call is TRBV27, the J call TRBJ1-1; 8 nucleotides line up with TRBD1. Sequenced input: naive CD4+ T cells sorted from blood. Subset reported: CD45RA+ positively selected. CDR3 protein: CASSLSRGQGAFF. The CDR3 bases are TGTGCCAGCAGTTTATCCAGGGGGCAGGGAGCTTTCTTT.